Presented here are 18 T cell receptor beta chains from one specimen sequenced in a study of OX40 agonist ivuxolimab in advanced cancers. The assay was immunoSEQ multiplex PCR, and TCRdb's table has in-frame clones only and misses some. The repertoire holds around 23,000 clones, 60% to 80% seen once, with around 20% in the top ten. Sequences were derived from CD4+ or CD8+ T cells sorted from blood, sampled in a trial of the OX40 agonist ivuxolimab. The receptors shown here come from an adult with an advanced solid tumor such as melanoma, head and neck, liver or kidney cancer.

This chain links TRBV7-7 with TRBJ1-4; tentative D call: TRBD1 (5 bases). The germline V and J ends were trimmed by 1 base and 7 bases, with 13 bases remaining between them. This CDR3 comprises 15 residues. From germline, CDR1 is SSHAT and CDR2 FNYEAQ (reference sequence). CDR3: CASSLGAGRGEKLFF. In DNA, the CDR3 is TGTGCCAGCAGCTTAGGGGCAGGGAGAGGTGAAAAACTGTTTTTT.

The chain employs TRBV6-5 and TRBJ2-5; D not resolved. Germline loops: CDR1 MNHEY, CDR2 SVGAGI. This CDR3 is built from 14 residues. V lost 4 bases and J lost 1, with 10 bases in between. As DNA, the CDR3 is TGTGCCAGCAGTTGGCAGAGGAGCCAAGAGACCCAGTACTTC. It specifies CASSWQRSQETQYF.

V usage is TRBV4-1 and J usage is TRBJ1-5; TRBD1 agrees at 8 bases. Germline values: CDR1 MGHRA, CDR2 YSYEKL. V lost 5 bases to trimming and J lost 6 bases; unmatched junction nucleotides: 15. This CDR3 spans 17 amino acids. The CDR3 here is CASSKGPKQGVGQPQHF. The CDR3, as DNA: TGCGCCAGCAGCAAAGGCCCGAAACAGGGGGTAGGTCAGCCCCAGCATTTT.

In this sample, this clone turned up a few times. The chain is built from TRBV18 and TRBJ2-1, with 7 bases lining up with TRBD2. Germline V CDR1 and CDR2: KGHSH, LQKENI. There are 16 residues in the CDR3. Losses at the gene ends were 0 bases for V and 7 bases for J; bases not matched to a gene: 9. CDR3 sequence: CASSPPTREGQNEQFF. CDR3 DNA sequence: TGTGCCAGCTCACCACCGACGAGGGAGGGCCAAAATGAGCAGTTCTTC.

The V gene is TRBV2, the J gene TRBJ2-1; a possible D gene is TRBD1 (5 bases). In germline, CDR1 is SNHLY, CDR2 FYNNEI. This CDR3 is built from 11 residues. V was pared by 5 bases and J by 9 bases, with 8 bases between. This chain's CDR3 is CASSQGIEQFF. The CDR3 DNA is TGTGCCAGCAGTCAGGGAATTGAGCAGTTCTTC.

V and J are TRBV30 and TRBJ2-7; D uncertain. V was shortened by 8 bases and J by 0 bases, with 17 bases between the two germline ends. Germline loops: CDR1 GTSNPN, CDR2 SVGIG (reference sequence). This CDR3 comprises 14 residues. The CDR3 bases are TGTGCCCAACGGATGGGCGGAAACTCCTACGAGCAGTACTTC. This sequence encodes CAQRMGGNSYEQYF.

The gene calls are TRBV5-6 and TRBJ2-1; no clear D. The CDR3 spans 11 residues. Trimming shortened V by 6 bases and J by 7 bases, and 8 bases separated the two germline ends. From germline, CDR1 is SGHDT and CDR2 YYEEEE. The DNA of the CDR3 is TGTGCCAGCACCCAGGCGAATGAGCAGTTCTTC. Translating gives CASTQANEQFF.

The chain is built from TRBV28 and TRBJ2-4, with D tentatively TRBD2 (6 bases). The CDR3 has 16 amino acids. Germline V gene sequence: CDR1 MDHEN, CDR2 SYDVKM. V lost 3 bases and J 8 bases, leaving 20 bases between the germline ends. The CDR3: CASSLSLGGSTYIQYF. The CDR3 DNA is TGTGCCAGCAGTTTGAGTCTCGGGGGTTCGACTTACATTCAGTACTTC.

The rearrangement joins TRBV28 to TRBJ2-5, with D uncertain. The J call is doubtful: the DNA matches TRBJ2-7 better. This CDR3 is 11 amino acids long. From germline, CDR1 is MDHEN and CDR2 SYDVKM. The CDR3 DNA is TGTGCCAGCAGCCATTACTACGAGCAGTACTTC. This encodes CASSHYYEQYF.

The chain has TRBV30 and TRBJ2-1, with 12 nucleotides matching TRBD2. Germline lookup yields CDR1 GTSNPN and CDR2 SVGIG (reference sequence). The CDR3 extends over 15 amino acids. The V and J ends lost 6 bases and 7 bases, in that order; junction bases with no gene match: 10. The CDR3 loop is CACPGLAGGLNEQFF. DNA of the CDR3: TGTGCCTGCCCGGGGCTAGCGGGGGGGTTGAATGAGCAGTTCTTC.

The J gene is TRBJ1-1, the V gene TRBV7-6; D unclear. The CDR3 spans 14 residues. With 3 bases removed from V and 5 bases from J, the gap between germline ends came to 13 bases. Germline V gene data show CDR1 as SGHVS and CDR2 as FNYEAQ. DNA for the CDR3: TGTGCCAGCAGCTTGGCTACTTGGGGAACTGAAGCTTTCTTT. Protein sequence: CASSLATWGTEAFF. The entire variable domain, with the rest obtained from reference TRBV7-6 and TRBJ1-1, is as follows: GAGVSQSPRYKVTKRGQDVALRCDPISGHVSLYWYRQALGQGPEFLTYFNYEAQQDKSGLPNDRFSAERPEGSISTLTIQRTEQRDSAMYRCASSLATWGTEAFFGQGTRLTVV.

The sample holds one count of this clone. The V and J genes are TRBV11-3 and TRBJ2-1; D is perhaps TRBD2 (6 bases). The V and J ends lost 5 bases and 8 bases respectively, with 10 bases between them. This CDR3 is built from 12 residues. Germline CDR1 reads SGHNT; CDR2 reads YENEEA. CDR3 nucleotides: TGTGCCAGCAGCAAACAGCGGGATGAGCAGTTCTTC. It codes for CASSKQRDEQFF.

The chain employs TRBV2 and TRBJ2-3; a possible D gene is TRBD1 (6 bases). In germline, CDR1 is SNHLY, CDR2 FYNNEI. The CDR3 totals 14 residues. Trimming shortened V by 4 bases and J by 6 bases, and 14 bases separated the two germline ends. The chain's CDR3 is CASSGDTGSDTQYF. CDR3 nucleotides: TGTGCCAGCAGTGGGGACACAGGGTCGGATACGCAGTATTTT.

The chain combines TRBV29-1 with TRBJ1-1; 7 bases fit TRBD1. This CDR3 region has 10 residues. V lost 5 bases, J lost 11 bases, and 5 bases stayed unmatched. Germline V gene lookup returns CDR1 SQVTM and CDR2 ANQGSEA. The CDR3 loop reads CSVTQGRAFF. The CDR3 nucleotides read TGCAGCGTTACACAGGGGCGGGCTTTCTTT.

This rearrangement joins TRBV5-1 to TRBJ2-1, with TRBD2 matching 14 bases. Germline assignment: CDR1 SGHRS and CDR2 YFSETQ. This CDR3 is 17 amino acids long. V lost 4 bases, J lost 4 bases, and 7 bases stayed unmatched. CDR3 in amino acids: CASSPGTSGSRYNEQFF. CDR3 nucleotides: TGCGCCAGCAGCCCAGGGACTAGCGGGAGTCGGTACAATGAGCAGTTCTTC.

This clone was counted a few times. CDR3 nucleotides: TGTGCCAGCAGCGGAAAGACAGGGAGGCCTGCTGAAGCTTTCTTT. Translating gives CASSGKTGRPAEAFF. This chain links TRBV27 with TRBJ1-1, with 7 bases aligning to TRBD1. Germline-derived CDR1 and CDR2 are MNHEY and SMNVEV (reference sequence). J lost 6 bases, V lost 6 bases, and 13 bases had no gene match. CDR3 length: 15 amino acids.

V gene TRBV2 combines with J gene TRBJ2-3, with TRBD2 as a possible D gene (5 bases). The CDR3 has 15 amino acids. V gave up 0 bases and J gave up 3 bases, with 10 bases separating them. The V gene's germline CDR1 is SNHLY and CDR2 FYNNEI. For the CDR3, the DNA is TGTGCCAGCAGTGAAGCCCTCCGGGGAACAGATACGCAGTATTTT. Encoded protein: CASSEALRGTDTQYF.

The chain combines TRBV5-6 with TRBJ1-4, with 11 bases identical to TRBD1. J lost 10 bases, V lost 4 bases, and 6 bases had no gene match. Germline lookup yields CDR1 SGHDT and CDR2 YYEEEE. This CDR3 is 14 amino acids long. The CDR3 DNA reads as TGTGCCAGCAGCCCACGGACAGGGGGCGGAAAACTGTTTTTT. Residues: CASSPRTGGGKLFF.